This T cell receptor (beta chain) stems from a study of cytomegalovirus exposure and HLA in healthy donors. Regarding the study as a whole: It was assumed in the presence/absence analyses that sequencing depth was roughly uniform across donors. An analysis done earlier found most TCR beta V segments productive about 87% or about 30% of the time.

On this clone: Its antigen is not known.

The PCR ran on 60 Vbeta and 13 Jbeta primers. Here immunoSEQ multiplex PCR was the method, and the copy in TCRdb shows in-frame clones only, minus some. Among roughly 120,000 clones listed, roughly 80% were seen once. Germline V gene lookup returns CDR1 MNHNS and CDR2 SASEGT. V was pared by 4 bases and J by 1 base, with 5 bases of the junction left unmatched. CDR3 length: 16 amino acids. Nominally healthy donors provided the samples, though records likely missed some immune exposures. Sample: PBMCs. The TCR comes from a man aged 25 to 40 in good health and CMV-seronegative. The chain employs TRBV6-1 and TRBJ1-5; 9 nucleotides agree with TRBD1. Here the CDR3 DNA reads TGTGCCAGCAGTGCCGGGACAGGGATGAGCAATCAGCCCCAGCATTTT. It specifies CASSAGTGMSNQPQHF.